This T cell receptor beta chain was captured in a study of T cell clonotyping in hematopoietic cell transplantation. Some clones are missing from TCRdb's copy, which holds only in-frame ones; the method was immunoSEQ multiplex PCR. The table includes 30,000 to 45,000 clones, 88% detected once. J lost 3 bases, V lost 4 bases, and 6 bases had no gene match. Germline CDR1 MDHEN, CDR2 SYDVKM. The CDR3 sequence is 15 residues long. The chain recombines TRBV28 with TRBJ2-7; 10 nucleotides align to TRBD2. This clonotype originated in a woman in her thirties or forties in good health. Some clones in this sample may be carry-over from other donors' samples. The sample taken for sequencing was peripheral blood mononuclear cells. CDR3 loop: CASSSTAGGLYEQYF. CDR3 DNA sequence: TGTGCCAGCAGTTCCACAGCGGGAGGGCTCTACGAGCAGTACTTC.